The table lists the clone carrying this TCR beta chain with many counts. Template material for amplifying TCR beta CDR3 regions consisted of RNA transcripts. HTBI primers drove first-round RT-PCR of the TCR CDR3. Using its own MiXCR run on the multiplex PCR reads, TCRdb lists one record per CDR3 protein. Of 250,000 to 300,000 distinct CDR3 sequences in the sample, roughly an eighth were seen once. The CDR3 spans 14 residues. The germline CDR1 and CDR2 sequences are MNHEY and SVGEGT. Trimming took 5 bases from V and 4 from J, leaving 13 bases between them. This record belongs to a study of T cells in Graves' hyperthyroidism and ophthalmopathy.

The sequencing input was blood. The rearrangement joins TRBV6-2 or TRBV6-3 to TRBJ2-3; a weak D match, TRBD2 (6 bases). This sequence originates from a woman aged 40 to 50 with Graves' hyperthyroidism. The CDR3 region is CASSSSGEPDTQYF. CDR3 nucleotide sequence: TGTGCCAGCAGTAGTAGCGGAGAACCAGATACGCAGTATTTT.